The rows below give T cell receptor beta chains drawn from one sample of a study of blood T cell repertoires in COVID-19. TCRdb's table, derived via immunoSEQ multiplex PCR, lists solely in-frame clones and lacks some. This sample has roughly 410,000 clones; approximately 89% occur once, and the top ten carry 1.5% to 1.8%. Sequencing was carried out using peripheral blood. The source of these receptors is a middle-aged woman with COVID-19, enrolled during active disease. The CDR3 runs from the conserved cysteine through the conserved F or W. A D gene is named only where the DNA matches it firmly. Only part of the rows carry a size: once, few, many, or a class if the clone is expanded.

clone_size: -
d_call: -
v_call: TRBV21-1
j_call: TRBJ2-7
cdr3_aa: CWPLPRDRAQF
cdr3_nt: TGTTGGCCTCTACCCCGGGACAGGGCCCAATTC

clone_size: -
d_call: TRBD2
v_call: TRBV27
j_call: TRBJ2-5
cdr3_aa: CASRTGTSRETQYF
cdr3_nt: TGTGCCAGCAGAACCGGGACTAGCCGGGAGACCCAGTACTTC

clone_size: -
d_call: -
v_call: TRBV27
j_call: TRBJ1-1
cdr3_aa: CASRGLAAGTEAFF
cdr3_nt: TGTGCCAGCAGAGGCCTCGCAGCGGGCACTGAAGCTTTCTTT

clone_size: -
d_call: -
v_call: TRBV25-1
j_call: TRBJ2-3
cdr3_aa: CASTGLGYTDTQYF
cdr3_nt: TGTGCCAGCACGGGACTGGGATACACAGATACGCAGTATTTT

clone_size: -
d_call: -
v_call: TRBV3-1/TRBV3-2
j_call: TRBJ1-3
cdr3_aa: CASSQDRGSGNTIYF
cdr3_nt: TGTGCCAGCAGCCAAGATCGCGGGAGTGGAAACACCATATATTTT

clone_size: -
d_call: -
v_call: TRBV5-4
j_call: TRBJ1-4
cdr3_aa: CASSLYATNEKLFF
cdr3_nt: TGTGCCAGCAGCTTGTATGCAACTAATGAAAAACTGTTTTTT

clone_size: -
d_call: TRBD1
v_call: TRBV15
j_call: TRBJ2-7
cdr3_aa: CATSIGQGYEQYF
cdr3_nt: TGTGCCACCAGCATCGGACAGGGCTACGAGCAGTACTTC

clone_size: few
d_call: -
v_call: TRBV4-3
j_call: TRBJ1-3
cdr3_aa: CASRSSGNTIYF
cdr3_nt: TGCGCCAGCAGGAGCTCTGGAAACACCATATATTTT

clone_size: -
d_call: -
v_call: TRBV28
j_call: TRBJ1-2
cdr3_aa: CASSFNSFGYGYTF
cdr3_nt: TGTGCCAGCAGTTTCAACTCGTTTGGCTATGGCTACACCTTC

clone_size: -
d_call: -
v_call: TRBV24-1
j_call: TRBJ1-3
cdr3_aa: CATSAISGNTIYF
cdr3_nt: TGTGCCACCAGTGCTATTTCTGGAAACACCATATATTTT

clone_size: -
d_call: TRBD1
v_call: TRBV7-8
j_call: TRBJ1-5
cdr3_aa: CASSRTGGNQPQHF
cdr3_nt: TGTGCCAGCAGCAGAACAGGGGGCAACCAGCCCCAGCATTTT

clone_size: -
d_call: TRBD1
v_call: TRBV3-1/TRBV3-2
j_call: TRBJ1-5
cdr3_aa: CASSLRGQRYQPQHF
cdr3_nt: TGTGCCAGCAGCCTCCGGGGACAGAGGTATCAGCCCCAGCATTTT

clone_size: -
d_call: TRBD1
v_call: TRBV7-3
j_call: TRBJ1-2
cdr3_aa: CASGQGSNYGYTF
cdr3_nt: TGTGCCAGTGGACAGGGTTCTAACTATGGCTACACCTTC

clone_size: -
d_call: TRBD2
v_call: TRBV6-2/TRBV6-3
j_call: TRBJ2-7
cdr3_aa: CASSYDGGASYEQYF
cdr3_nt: TGTGCCAGCAGTTATGACGGGGGGGCCTCCTACGAGCAGTACTTC

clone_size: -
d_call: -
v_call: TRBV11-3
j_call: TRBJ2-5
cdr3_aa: CASSLRLGETQYF
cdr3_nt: TGTGCCAGCAGCTTACGACTAGGAGAGACCCAGTACTTC